The clone carrying this T cell receptor (beta chain) showed up many times. TCR beta CDR3 sequences were amplified from RNA transcripts. The HTBI primer set drove a first-round RT-PCR of the TCR CDR3. TCRdb used MiXCR to reprocess the multiplex PCR reads, holding one entry per CDR3 protein. The sample lists about 690,000 distinct CDR3 sequences; 17% were seen once. This entry is derived from a study of T cells in Graves' hyperthyroidism and ophthalmopathy. The CDR3 sequence is 15 residues long. CDR1 is MNHNS, CDR2 SASEGT, per germline. Unmatched junction bases numbered 3, after V lost 0 bases and J lost 4 bases. An absence of ophthalmopathy progression within 18 months meant stable Graves' hyperthyroidism. Diagnosis relied on clinical symptoms, serum thyroxine and TRAb, thyroid ultrasound and orbital computed tomography.

The rearrangement joins TRBV6-1 to TRBJ2-1, with 7 bases aligning to TRBD2. The sequence was obtained from a man between 45 and 60 years old with Graves' hyperthyroidism. The sample taken for sequencing was blood. CDR3 nucleotides: TGTGCCAGCAGTGAAGCTATGCGGGGGTACAATGAGCAGTTCTTC. As protein: CASSEAMRGYNEQFF.